This is a list of T cell receptor beta chains from one sample in a study of response to subunit inactivated influenza vaccine. TCRdb called the RT-PCR reads again in MiXCR, with one record for every CDR3 protein. The sample holds hundreds of thousands of distinct CDR3 sequences, around 18% seen once. The specimen comprised PBMCs from blood, sampled 5 days after vaccination. The receptors come from a man aged 45 to 65 who received an inactivated influenza vaccine. Both conserved end residues are part of each CDR3. A D gene is named only where the DNA matches it firmly. The size field is filled for only some rows; it gives once, few, many or a size class.

many,TRBJ1-2,NA,TRBV29-1,CSVDIRLGGYTF,TGCAGCGTTGACATCCGTCTGGGGGGCTACACCTTC
few,TRBJ1-5,NA,TRBV6-1,CASTDLRGSGSNQPQHF,TGTGCCAGCACCGACCTCCGGGGCTCAGGTAGCAATCAGCCCCAGCATTTT
NA,TRBJ2-5,NA,TRBV11-2,CASSSSRRQETQYF,TGTGCCAGCAGCTCCTCGCGGAGACAAGAGACCCAGTACTTC
few,TRBJ2-2,NA,TRBV7-9,CASTFYGGFTGELFF,TGTGCCAGCACCTTCTATGGGGGTTTCACCGGGGAGCTGTTTTTT
NA,TRBJ2-3,NA,TRBV24-1,CATSDPFVEDTDTQYF,TGTGCCACCAGTGATCCCTTTGTCGAGGACACAGATACGCAGTATTTT
many,TRBJ2-1,NA,TRBV29-1,CSVEETGSSYNEQFF,TGCAGCGTTGAAGAAACAGGGAGCTCCTACAATGAGCAGTTCTTC
NA,TRBJ2-3,NA,TRBV6-1,CASRRGRGTDTQYF,TGTGCCAGTCGAAGAGGGCGGGGCACAGATACGCAGTATTTT
NA,TRBJ2-7,TRBD1,TRBV6-2/TRBV6-3,CASREGQGIYEQYF,TGTGCCAGCAGAGAGGGACAGGGGATTTACGAGCAGTACTTC
few,TRBJ1-5,TRBD1,TRBV20-1,CSARDPGTANNQPQHF,TGCAGTGCTAGAGATCCCGGGACAGCTAACAATCAGCCCCAGCATTTT
few,TRBJ2-2,NA,TRBV5-1,CASSSGRSSNTGELFF,TGCGCCAGCAGTTCGGGACGGTCCTCGAACACCGGGGAGCTGTTTTTT
NA,TRBJ2-2,TRBD2,TRBV7-3,CASSLVGTSTTGELFF,TGTGCCAGCAGCTTAGTTGGGACTAGTACCACCGGGGAGCTGTTTTTT
NA,TRBJ2-3,TRBD2,TRBV10-2,CASSEASGPGNTQYF,TGCGCCAGCAGTGAGGCTAGCGGTCCCGGTAATACGCAGTATTTT
many,TRBJ2-5,NA,TRBV29-1,CSVEKETQYF,TGCAGCGTTGAAAAAGAGACCCAGTACTTC
many,TRBJ2-3,NA,TRBV15,CATSRDRPGDTQYF,TGTGCCACCAGCAGAGATCGGCCAGGGGATACGCAGTATTTT
NA,TRBJ2-3,NA,TRBV28,CASSSPLAFPDTQYF,TGTGCCAGCAGTTCACCACTAGCCTTCCCAGATACGCAGTATTTT
NA,TRBJ1-2,NA,TRBV3-1,CASSQVSSNGYTF,TGTGCCAGCAGCCAAGTCAGTAGTAACGGCTACACCTTC
few,TRBJ2-7,NA,TRBV5-6,CASSWTAAYEQYF,TGTGCCAGCTCCTGGACAGCCGCCTACGAGCAGTACTTC
NA,TRBJ1-2,NA,TRBV12-3/TRBV12-4,CASSFGLRGGYGYTF,TGTGCCAGCAGTTTTGGTTTGCGTGGGGGCTATGGCTACACCTTC
NA,TRBJ2-7,NA,TRBV15,CATSGRTIWGYEQYF,TGTGCCACCAGCGGGAGGACGATTTGGGGCTACGAGCAGTACTTC